This T cell receptor beta chain appears in the sequencing data of a study of T cells in Graves' hyperthyroidism and ophthalmopathy (dated by TCRdb to the late 2010s). For context, the study as a whole: Peripheral blood samples were taken at initial diagnosis, before any treatment was given. The paper describes TCR Vbeta CDR3 sequencing of about 140 peripheral blood samples, made up of 40 to 45 ophthalmopathy patients, approximately 73 hyperthyroidism patients and some 17 progressor patients. Whether ophthalmopathy could be predicted prospectively was tested in an independent validation cohort made up of about 18 hyperthyroidism patients plus 17 patients who later progressed to ophthalmopathy. Following sampling, methimazole starting at 30 mg daily was given to hyperthyroidism patients, and high-dose intravenous methylprednisolone was given to ophthalmopathy patients. The roughly 91 discovery patients were randomly divided into training and test sets at a 7:3 ratio. To identify distinguishing TCR V-J signatures, a discovery cohort of around 100 patients was used, comprising 43 with Graves' ophthalmopathy and around 60 with stable Graves' hyperthyroidism. In roughly six Graves' hyperthyroidism patients, the study also compared T-cell repertoires from thyroid tissue with T-cell repertoires from blood.

On this clonotype itself: The antigen it binds to is not known. Base quality data are lacking; no much larger clone is found one base away.

Findings and caveats that apply to the study as a whole: Blood samples also contained most of the expanded thyroid clonotypes (frequency above 0.001), which suggests that blood repertoires may reflect thyroid immune responses. Sample size was not statistically predetermined, and blinding of investigators to group allocation was not performed. In validation, the model predicted progression to ophthalmopathy a median of roughly six months before onset, with around 70% sensitivity and about 72% specificity. Ophthalmopathy was separated from stable hyperthyroidism by a 13 V-J signature model, with about 86% sensitivity and approximately 81% specificity obtained in cross-validation and 80%/75% obtained in testing.

Ophthalmopathy patients had moderately to severely active disease, Clinical Activity Score of at least 3, NOSPECS grade of at least 4, and duration under 3 months. The study excluded patients with uncontrolled infections, other autoimmune diseases, pregnancy or lactation. Diagnoses were established on the basis of clinical symptoms, serum thyroxine and TRAb, thyroid ultrasound, and orbital computed tomography. Ficoll-Paque density gradient centrifugation was used to isolate PBMCs from 10 ml of fresh peripheral blood. Total RNA was extracted using Trizol reagent, and RNA quality was assessed on an Agilent 2100 Bioanalyzer. Amplification of TCR beta CDR3 regions was carried out from RNA transcripts. A first-round RT-PCR of the TCR CDR3 used the HTBI primer set with the Qiagen OneStep RT-PCR kit. Libraries were constructed in a second round of multiplex PCR, after which size selection and purification were carried out. The libraries were sequenced on an Illumina HiSeq2000 using paired-end 100 bp reads. From the authors' description of their analysis: Raw data were processed with SOAPnuke, discarding reads with adapters, uncalled bases, mean Phred below 15, or no exact constant-primer or identifier match. High-quality paired reads were merged using COPE v1.2.5, and each unique nucleotide sequence was defined as a clonotype. Clonotypes were aligned to IMGT TRBV, TRBD and TRBJ reference segments using MiTCR v1.1. The analysis included only V-J combinations with a frequency above 0.0001, which together covered around 99% of the repertoires. The TCS score was defined as the ratio of F50 (clonal expansion) to E x V (chaos), calculated using BLOSUM62-based TCRdist between CDR3 peptides within each V-J. Welch's t-statistics and random forest reduced fewer than 600 V-J features to 13, which were used in a naive Bayes classifier (R e1071). The public reads were quality trimmed at Q25 with fastp and then assembled into clones with MiXCR by TCRdb, keeping productive beta chains. Identical CDR3 proteins give one entry, which carries the most common genes and DNA. It is TCRdb's table, rather than the study itself, that gives the V and J calls and clone size. The sample contains more than 450,000 distinct CDR3 sequences, approximately 20% of them found a single time. In total, the top ten clones hold over 45% of the sample.

Trimmed from V: 6 bases; trimmed from J: 4 bases; junction bases lacking a gene match: 5. From its cysteine to its phenylalanine, the CDR3 spans 13 amino acids. Only the CDR3 DNA stays, 39 bases, in frame from base 1. Via the germline V gene, CDR1 is MNHNS and CDR2 SASEGT. Recombination linked TRBV6-1 to TRBJ2-5; 7 middle bases align to TRBD1. The specimen sequenced was blood. This sequence originates from a man aged 35-49 years with Graves' ophthalmopathy. The sequence in DNA is TGTGCCAGCAGACGACAGGGAACAGAGACCCAGTACTTC. This codes for CASRRQGTETQYF.